These 20 T cell receptor beta chains came from one sample sequenced in a study of Tregs in tolerant kidney transplant recipients. Measured with immunoSEQ multiplex PCR; TCRdb has only the in-frame clones, and not every one. The sample holds around 16,000 clones; more than 80% are singletons and the top ten take 10% to 15%. Input material: CD8+ T cells from blood. The receptors shown here come from a human donor in good health.

This clone was seen once. The rearrangement links TRBV11-2 to TRBJ1-1; a possible D gene is TRBD1 (6 bases). Germline CDR1 is SGHAT and CDR2 is FQNNGV. V lost 5 bases and J lost 7, with 20 bases in between. There are 15 residues in the CDR3. In nucleotides, the CDR3 is TGTGCCAGCAGCAAACCCTGGGGGGCTAAGGATGAAGCTTTCTTT. Its translation: CASSKPWGAKDEAFF.

This CDR3 is CASSQEVRIAYEQYF. The CDR3 DNA is TGTGCCAGCAGCCAAGAAGTCAGGATCGCCTACGAGCAGTACTTC. The chain carries TRBV4-2 and TRBJ2-7, with D hard to call. The V gene's germline CDR1 is LGHNA and CDR2 YNFKEQ. V lost 0 bases and J 2 bases, leaving 11 bases between the germline ends. The CDR3 has 15 residues.

This chain links TRBV11-2 with TRBJ1-2; TRBD1 aligns across 7 bases. V lost 0 bases, J lost 4 bases, and 5 bases stayed unmatched. The CDR3 has 15 amino acids. Germline-derived CDR1 and CDR2 are SGHAT and FQNNGV. CDR3 in amino acids: CASSLDSGGRYGYTF. The CDR3 nucleotides are TGTGCCAGCAGCTTAGATTCAGGGGGTCGCTATGGCTACACCTTC.

V gene TRBV6-1 combines with J gene TRBJ1-5; D ambiguous. The germline V and J ends were trimmed by 3 bases and 2 bases, with 8 bases remaining between them. This CDR3 is built from 14 residues. Looked up from germline, CDR1 is MNHNS and CDR2 is SASEGT. This chain's CDR3 is CASSDRGGNQPQHF. The CDR3 bases are TGTGCCAGCAGTGACCGGGGTGGCAATCAGCCCCAGCATTTT.

The V gene is TRBV27, the J gene TRBJ2-7; D tentatively fits TRBD1 or TRBD2 (6 bases each). Per germline, CDR1 MNHEY and CDR2 SMNVEV (reference sequence). The V gene lost 5 bases and the J gene lost 3 bases, with 14 bases spanning the gap. The CDR3 has 14 amino acids. The CDR3 bases are TGTGCCAGCAGTCCCGCGGGACACATCTACGAGCAGTACTTC. As protein: CASSPAGHIYEQYF.

The rearrangement uses TRBV4-3 and TRBJ2-5; maybe TRBD2 (5 bases). From germline, CDR1 is LGHNA and CDR2 YSLEER. With 1 base removed from V and 4 bases from J, the gap between germline ends came to 13 bases. This CDR3 comprises 15 residues. CDR3 sequence reads: CASSQARAAGETQYF. DNA for the CDR3: TGCGCCAGCAGCCAAGCACGGGCGGCGGGAGAGACCCAGTACTTC.

V and J are TRBV14 and TRBJ2-2; D is possibly TRBD1 (6 bases). This CDR3 comprises 18 residues. Germline V gene data show CDR1 as SGHDN and CDR2 as FVKESK. The ends were cut back, 0 bases at V and 4 bases at J, with 18 bases in the middle. The DNA for the CDR3 is TGTGCCAGCAGCCAAGAATCCGGGACAAGGGTCGGCACCGGGGAGCTGTTTTTT. It translates to CASSQESGTRVGTGELFF.

CDR3 residues: CATSAREGGQETQYF. In DNA, the CDR3 is TGTGCCACCAGCGCACGGGAGGGGGGCCAAGAGACCCAGTACTTC. The rearrangement uses TRBV15 and TRBJ2-5; TRBD2 agrees at 8 bases. Trimming cost V 5 bases and J 1 base; bases outside gene matches: 6. This CDR3 contains 15 residues. The germline CDR1 and CDR2 sequences are LNHNV and YYDKDF (reference sequence).

This chain connects TRBV6-6 to TRBJ1-6; a weak D match, TRBD1 (5 bases). The length of the CDR3 is 16 residues. Trimming shortened V by 6 bases and J by 0 bases, and 12 bases separated the two germline ends. CDR1 MNHNY and CDR2 SVGAGI come from the germline V gene (reference sequence). The CDR3 here is CASSNRLSSYNSPLHF. CDR3 nucleotide sequence: TGTGCCAGCAGCAACAGGTTGAGCTCCTATAATTCACCCCTCCACTTT.

The CDR3 loop is CASSQDRGDSNQPQHF. The CDR3 DNA is TGCGCCAGCAGCCAAGATCGAGGGGATAGCAATCAGCCCCAGCATTTT. The chain links TRBV4-3 to TRBJ1-5; D may be TRBD1 (5 bases). This CDR3 spans 16 amino acids. V was cut by 0 bases and J by 0 bases, with 9 bases left in between. Germline loops: CDR1 LGHNA, CDR2 YSLEER.

J is TRBJ1-6 and V is TRBV5-6, with 7 bases lining up with TRBD1. The length of the CDR3 is 17 residues. With 3 bases clipped from V and 7 bases from J, the junction kept 13 bases outside the gene matches. Germline CDR1 reads SGHDT; CDR2 reads YYEEEE. CDR3 loop: CASSSQGDLVWNSPLHF. CDR3 coding DNA: TGTGCCAGCAGCTCCCAGGGGGATCTCGTATGGAATTCACCCCTCCACTTT.

V usage is TRBV4-3 and J usage is TRBJ1-1; D might be TRBD1 (5 bases). Germline CDR1 is LGHNA and CDR2 is YSLEER. The V end lost 0 bases, the J end lost 3 bases, and 20 bases lay between the germline ends. This CDR3 has 18 amino acids. The CDR3 nucleotides read TGCGCCAGCAGCCAAGATTGGGGGGGAGGCAGGCTGGACACTGAAGCTTTCTTT. Translating it yields CASSQDWGGGRLDTEAFF.

A few counts support this clone. The chain employs TRBV6-4 and TRBJ2-7, with TRBD2 as a possible D gene (6 bases). CDR1 MRHNA and CDR2 SNTAGT come from the germline V gene. CDR3 size: 14 residues. V lost 7 bases and J lost 5, with 18 bases in between. CDR3 coding DNA: TGTGCCAGCAAGGGGAGGAGGACTTGGCACGAGCAGTACTTC. Residues: CASKGRRTWHEQYF.

This clone turned up a few times. The chain uses TRBV30 and TRBJ2-7; no clear D gene. Germline V gene lookup returns CDR1 GTSNPN and CDR2 SVGIG (reference sequence). V dropped 3 bases and J dropped 2 bases, with 17 bases sitting between them. The CDR3 is 15 amino acids. The CDR3 coding sequence is TGTGCCTGGAGGCCACCCCGTCGCGCGACCTACGAGCAGTACTTC. Protein product: CAWRPPRRATYEQYF.

The sample holds a few counts of this clone. The chain links TRBV7-9 to TRBJ2-2; TRBD1 matches at 8 bases. The CDR3 contains 17 residues. Germline V CDR1 and CDR2: SEHNR, FQNEAQ (reference sequence). V dropped 5 bases and J dropped 0; count of bases not matched to a gene: 8. CDR3 residues: CASSTSGRGPNTGELFF. CDR3 DNA: TGTGCCAGCAGCACCTCGGGCAGGGGGCCGAACACCGGGGAGCTGTTTTTT. The entire variable domain, with the rest obtained from reference TRBV7-9 and TRBJ2-2, is as follows: DTGVSQNPRHKITKRGQNVTFRCDPISEHNRLYWYRQTLGQGPEFLTYFQNEAQLEKSRLLSDRFSAERPKGSFSTLEIQRTEQGDSAMYLCASSTSGRGPNTGELFFGEGSRLTVL.

The chain is built from TRBV7-2 and TRBJ2-7, with 11 bases fitting TRBD2. Germline assignment: CDR1 SGHTA and CDR2 FQGNSA. CDR3 size: 17 residues. The J segment lost 7 bases and the V segment lost 3 bases, leaving 14 bases of the junction unmatched. CDR3 nucleotide sequence: TGTGCCAGCAGCTTCCTAGCGGGAGGTATCCCCTATGGAGAGCAGTACTTC. It yields the protein CASSFLAGGIPYGEQYF.

This rearrangement joins TRBV4-3 to TRBJ1-5, with D possibly matching TRBD1 (5 bases). Trimming removed 4 bases at V and 3 bases at J, with 10 bases between. The CDR3 is 14 amino acids. Germline CDR1 is LGHNA and CDR2 is YSLEER. CDR3 bases: TGCGCCAGCAGCCCTGCGACAGTCAATCAGCCCCAGCATTTT. Encoded protein: CASSPATVNQPQHF.

The gene calls are TRBV9 and TRBJ1-2; D is ambiguous. The V end lost 4 bases, the J end lost 6 bases, and 19 bases lay between the germline ends. The CDR3 runs 15 residues. CDR1 SGDLS and CDR2 YYNGEE come from the germline V gene. The CDR3 DNA sequence: TGTGCCAGCAGCTCTACCTTTACCGGACGGGATGGCTACACCTTC. This encodes CASSSTFTGRDGYTF.

The rearrangement links TRBV15 to TRBJ2-3; tentatively, D is TRBD2 (6 bases). This CDR3 comprises 15 residues. Germline V CDR1 and CDR2: LNHNV, YYDKDF (reference sequence). The ends were cut back, 1 base at V and 1 base at J, with 9 bases in the middle. CDR3 residues: CATSRGPGGTDTQYF. Written as DNA, the CDR3 is TGTGCCACCAGCAGAGGCCCGGGGGGCACAGATACGCAGTATTTT.

This chain links TRBV9 with TRBJ2-1; the D is unclear. With 2 bases removed from V and 4 bases from J, the gap between germline ends came to 13 bases. This CDR3 contains 15 residues. The germline CDR1 and CDR2 sequences are SGDLS and YYNGEE. This CDR3 reads CASSVGFAAYNEQFF. In nucleotides, the CDR3 is TGTGCCAGCAGCGTGGGGTTCGCAGCGTACAATGAGCAGTTCTTC.